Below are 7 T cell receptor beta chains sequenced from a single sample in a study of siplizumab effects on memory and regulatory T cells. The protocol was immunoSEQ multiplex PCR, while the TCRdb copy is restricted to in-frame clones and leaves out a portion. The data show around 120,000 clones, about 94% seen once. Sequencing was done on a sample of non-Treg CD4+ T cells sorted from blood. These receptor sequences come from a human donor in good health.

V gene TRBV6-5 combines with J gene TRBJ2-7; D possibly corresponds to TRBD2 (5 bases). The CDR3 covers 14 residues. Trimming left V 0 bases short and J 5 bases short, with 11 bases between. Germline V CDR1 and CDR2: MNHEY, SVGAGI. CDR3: CASSYSYRGNEQYF. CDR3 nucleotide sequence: TGTGCCAGCAGTTACTCGTATCGAGGGAACGAGCAGTACTTC.

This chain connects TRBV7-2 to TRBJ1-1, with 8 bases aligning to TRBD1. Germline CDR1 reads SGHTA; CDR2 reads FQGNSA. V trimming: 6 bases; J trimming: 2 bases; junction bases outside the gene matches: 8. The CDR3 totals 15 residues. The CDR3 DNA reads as TGTGCCAGCAGAAGCCCTGACAGGGGAAACACTGAAGCTTTCTTT. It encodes CASRSPDRGNTEAFF.

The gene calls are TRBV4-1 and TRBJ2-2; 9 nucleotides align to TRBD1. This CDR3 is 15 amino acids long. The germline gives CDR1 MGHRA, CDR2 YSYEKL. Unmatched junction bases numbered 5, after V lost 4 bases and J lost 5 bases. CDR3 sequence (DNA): TGCGCCAGCAGCCGCCCGACAGGGGGAACCGGGGAGCTGTTTTTT. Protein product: CASSRPTGGTGELFF.

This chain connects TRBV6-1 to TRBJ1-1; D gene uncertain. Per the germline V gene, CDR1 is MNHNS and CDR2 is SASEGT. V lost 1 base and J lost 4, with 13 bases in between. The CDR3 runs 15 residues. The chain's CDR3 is CASSEGHPVGTEAFF. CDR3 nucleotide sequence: TGTGCCAGCAGTGAAGGGCACCCGGTGGGCACTGAAGCTTTCTTT.

The CDR3 spells CASRMRTGANYGYTF. Here the CDR3 DNA reads TGTGCCAGCAGAATGAGGACAGGGGCTAACTATGGCTACACCTTC. The chain recombines TRBV27 with TRBJ1-2, with 9 positions matching TRBD1. Germline assignment: CDR1 MNHEY and CDR2 SMNVEV (reference sequence). This CDR3 has 15 amino acids. The junction had 5 bases not matched to a gene; V was cut back by 6 bases and J by 0 bases.

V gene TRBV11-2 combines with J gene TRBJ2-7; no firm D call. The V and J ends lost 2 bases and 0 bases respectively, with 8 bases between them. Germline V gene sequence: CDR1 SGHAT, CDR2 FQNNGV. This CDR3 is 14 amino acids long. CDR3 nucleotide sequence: TGTGCCAGCAGCTTAAGGGTGACCTCCTACGAGCAGTACTTC. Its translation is CASSLRVTSYEQYF.

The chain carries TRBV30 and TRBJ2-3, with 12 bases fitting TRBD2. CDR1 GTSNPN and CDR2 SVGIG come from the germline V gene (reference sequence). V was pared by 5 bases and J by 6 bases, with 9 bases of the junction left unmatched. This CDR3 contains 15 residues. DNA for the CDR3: TGTGCCTGGGCCGGGGCTAGCGGGAGGGCGGATACGCAGTATTTT. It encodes CAWAGASGRADTQYF.